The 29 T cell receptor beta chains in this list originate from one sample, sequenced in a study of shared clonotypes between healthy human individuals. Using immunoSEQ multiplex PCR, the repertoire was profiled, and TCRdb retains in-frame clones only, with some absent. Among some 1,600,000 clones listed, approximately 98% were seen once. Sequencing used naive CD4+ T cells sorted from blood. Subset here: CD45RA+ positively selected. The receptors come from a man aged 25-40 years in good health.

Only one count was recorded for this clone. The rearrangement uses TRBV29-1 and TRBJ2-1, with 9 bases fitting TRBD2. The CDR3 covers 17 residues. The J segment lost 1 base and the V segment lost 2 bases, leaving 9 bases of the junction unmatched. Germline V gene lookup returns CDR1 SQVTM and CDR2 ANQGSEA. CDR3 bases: TGCAGCGTTGAAACCCCCAGCGGGGGGATTTCCTACAATGAGCAGTTCTTC. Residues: CSVETPSGGISYNEQFF.

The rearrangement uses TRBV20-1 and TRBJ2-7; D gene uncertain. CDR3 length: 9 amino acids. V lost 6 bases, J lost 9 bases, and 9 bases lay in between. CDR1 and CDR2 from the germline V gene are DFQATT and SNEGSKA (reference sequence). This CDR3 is CSAGPWQYF. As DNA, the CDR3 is TGCAGTGCCGGCCCCTGGCAGTACTTC.

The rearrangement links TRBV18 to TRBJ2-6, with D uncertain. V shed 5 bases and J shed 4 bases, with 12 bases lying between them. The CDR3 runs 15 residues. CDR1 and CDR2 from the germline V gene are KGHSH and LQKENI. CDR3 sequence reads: CASSTKSPGANVLTF. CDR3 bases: TGTGCCAGCTCAACCAAGAGCCCGGGGGCCAACGTCCTGACTTTC. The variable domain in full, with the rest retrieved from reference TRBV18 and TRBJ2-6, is NAGVMQNPRHLVRRRGQEARLRCSPMKGHSHVYWYRQLPEEGLKFMVYLQKENIIDESGMPKERFSAEFPKEGPSILRIQQVVRGDSAAYFCASSTKSPGANVLTFGAGSRLTVL.

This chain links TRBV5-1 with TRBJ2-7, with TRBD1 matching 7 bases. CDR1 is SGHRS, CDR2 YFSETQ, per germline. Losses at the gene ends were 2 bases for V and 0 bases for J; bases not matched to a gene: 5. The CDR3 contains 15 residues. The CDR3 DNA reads TGCGCCAGCAGCTTCGGACAGGATAACTCCTACGAGCAGTACTTC. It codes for CASSFGQDNSYEQYF.

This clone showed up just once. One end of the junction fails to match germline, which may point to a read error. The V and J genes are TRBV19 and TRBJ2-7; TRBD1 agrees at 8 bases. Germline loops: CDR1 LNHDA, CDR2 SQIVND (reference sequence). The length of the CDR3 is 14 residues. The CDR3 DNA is TGTGCCAGTAGTACCCGGGGACAGGTAGGGACGGTGAACTTC. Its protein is CASSTRGQVGTVNF. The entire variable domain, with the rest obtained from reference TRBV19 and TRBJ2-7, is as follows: DGGITQSPKYLFRKEGQNVTLSCEQNLNHDAMYWYRQDPGQGLRLIYYSQIVNDFQKGDIAEGYSVSREKKESFPLTVTSAQKNPTAFYLCASSTRGQVGTVNFGPGTRLTVT.

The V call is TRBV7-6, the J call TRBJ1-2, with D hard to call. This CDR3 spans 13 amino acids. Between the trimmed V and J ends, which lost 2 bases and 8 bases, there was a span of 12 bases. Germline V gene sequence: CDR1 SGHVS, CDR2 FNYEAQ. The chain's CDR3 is CASSLLHGFGYTF. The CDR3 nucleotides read TGTGCCAGCAGCTTATTGCACGGGTTCGGCTACACCTTC.

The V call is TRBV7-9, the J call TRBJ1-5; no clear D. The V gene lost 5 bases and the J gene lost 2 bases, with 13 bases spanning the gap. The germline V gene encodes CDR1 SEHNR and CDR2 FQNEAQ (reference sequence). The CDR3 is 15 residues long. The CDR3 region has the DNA TGTGCCAGCAGCACGGACCAAATCGGCAATCAGCCCCAGCATTTT. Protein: CASSTDQIGNQPQHF.

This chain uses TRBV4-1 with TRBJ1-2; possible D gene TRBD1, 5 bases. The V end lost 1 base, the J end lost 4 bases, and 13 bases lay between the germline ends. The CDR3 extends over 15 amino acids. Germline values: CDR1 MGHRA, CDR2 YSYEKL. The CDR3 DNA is TGCGCCAGCAGCCAAGTCGGAGTGGGGCTCTATGGCTACACCTTC. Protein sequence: CASSQVGVGLYGYTF.

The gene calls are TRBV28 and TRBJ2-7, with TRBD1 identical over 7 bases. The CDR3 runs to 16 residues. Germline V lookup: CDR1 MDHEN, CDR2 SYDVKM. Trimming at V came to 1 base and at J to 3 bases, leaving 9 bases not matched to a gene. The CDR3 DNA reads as TGTGCCAGCAGTTTATCTATCGGGACAGAGAACTACGAGCAGTACTTC. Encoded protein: CASSLSIGTENYEQYF.

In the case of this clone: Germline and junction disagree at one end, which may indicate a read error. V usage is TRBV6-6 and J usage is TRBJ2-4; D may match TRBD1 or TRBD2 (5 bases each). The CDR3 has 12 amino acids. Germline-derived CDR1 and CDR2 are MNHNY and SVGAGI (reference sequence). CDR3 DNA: TGTGCCAGCAGATCAACCCAGGGAGACTGGGACTTC. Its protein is CASRSTQGDWDF.

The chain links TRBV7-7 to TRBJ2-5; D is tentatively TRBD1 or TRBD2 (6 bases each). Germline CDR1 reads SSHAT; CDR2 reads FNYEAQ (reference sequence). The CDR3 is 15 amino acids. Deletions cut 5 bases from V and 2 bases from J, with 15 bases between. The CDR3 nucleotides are TGTGCCAGCAGCCGAAGTTGGGGGGCACAAGAGACCCAGTACTTC. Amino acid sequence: CASSRSWGAQETQYF.

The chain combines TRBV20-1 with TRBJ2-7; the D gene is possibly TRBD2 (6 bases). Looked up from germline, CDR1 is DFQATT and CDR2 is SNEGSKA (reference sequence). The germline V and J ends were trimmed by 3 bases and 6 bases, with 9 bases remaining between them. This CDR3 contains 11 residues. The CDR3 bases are TGCAGTGCTAGTTTAGCGGCCGAGCAGTACTTC. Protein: CSASLAAEQYF.

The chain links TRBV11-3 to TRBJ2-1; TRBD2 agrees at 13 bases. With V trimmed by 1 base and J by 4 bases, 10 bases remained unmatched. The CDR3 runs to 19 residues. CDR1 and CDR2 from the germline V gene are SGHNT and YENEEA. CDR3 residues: CASSLGPPGTSGTYNEQFF. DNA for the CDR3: TGTGCCAGCAGCTTAGGGCCCCCCGGGACTAGCGGGACTTACAATGAGCAGTTCTTC. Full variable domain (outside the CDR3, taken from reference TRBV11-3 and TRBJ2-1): EAGVVQSPRYKIIEKKQPVAFWCNPISGHNTLYWYLQNLGQGPELLIRYENEEAVDDSQLPKDRFSAERLKGVDSTLKIQPAELGDSAVYLCASSLGPPGTSGTYNEQFFGPGTRLTVL.

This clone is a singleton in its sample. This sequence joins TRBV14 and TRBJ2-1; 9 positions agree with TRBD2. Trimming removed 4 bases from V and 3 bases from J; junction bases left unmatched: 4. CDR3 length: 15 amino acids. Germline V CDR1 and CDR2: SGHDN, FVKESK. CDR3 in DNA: TGTGCCAGCAGCCGTTCTAGCGGGAACTACAATGAGCAGTTCTTC. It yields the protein CASSRSSGNYNEQFF.

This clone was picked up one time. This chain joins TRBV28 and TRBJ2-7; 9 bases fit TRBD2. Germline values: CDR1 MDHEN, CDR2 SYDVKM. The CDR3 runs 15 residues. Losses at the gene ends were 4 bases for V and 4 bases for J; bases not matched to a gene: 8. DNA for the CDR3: TGTGCCAGCAGTTGGGTAGCGGGAGTTGGATACGAGCAGTACTTC. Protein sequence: CASSWVAGVGYEQYF.

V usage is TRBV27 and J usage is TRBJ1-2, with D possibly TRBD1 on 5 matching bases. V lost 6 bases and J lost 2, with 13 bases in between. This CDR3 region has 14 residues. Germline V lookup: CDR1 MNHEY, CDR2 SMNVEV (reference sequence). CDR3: CASSSGGANYGYTF. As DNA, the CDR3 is TGTGCCAGCAGCTCTGGAGGGGCGAACTATGGCTACACCTTC.

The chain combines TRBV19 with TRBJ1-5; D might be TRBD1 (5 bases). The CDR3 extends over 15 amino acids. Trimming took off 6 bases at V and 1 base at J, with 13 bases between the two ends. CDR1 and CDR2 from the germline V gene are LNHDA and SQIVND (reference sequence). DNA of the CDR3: TGTGCCAGTAGACCCCGGGGGGGGAGCAATCAGCCCCAGCATTTT. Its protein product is CASRPRGGSNQPQHF.

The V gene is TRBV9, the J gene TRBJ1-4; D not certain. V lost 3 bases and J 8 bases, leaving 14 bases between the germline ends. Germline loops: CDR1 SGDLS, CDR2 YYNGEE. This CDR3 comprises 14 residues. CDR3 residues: CASSEFSRREKLFF. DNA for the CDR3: TGTGCCAGCAGCGAGTTTTCGCGGAGGGAAAAACTGTTTTTT.

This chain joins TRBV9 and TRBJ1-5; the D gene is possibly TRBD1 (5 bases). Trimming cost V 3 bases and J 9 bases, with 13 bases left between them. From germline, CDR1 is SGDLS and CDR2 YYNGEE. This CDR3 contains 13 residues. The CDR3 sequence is CASSGGGVGPQHF. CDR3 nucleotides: TGTGCCAGCAGCGGTGGAGGGGTTGGGCCCCAGCATTTT. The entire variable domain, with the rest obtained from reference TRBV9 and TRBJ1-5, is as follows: DSGVTQTPKHLITATGQRVTLRCSPRSGDLSVYWYQQSLDQGLQFLIQYYNGEERAKGNILERFSAQQFPDLHSELNLSSLELGDSALYFCASSGGGVGPQHFGDGTRLSIL.

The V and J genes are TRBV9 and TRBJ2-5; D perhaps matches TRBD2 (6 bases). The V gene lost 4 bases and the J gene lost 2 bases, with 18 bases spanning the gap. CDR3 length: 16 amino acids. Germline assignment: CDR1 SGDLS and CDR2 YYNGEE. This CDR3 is CASSLRRWAGQETQYF. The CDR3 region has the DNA TGTGCCAGCAGCCTCCGGAGATGGGCGGGACAAGAGACCCAGTACTTC.

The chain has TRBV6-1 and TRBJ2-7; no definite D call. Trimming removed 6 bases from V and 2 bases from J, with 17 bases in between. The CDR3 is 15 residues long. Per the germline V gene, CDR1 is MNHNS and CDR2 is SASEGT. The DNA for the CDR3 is TGTGCCAGCAGGACCGCCGCGACTGGCACCTACGAGCAGTACTTC. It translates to CASRTAATGTYEQYF.

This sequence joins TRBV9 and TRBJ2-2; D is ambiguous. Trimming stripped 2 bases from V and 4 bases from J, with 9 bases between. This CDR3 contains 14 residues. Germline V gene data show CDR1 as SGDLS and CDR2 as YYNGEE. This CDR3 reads CASSVLQTTGELFF. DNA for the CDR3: TGTGCCAGCAGCGTTTTACAAACCACCGGGGAGCTGTTTTTT.

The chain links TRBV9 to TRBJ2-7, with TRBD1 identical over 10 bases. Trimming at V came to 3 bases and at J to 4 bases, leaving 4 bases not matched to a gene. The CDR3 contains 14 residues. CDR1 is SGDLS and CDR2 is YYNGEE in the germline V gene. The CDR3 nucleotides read TGTGCCAGCAGCGCCAGGGACAGGGGTTACGAGCAGTACTTC. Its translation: CASSARDRGYEQYF. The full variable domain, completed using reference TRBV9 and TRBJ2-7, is DSGVTQTPKHLITATGQRVTLRCSPRSGDLSVYWYQQSLDQGLQFLIQYYNGEERAKGNILERFSAQQFPDLHSELNLSSLELGDSALYFCASSARDRGYEQYFGPGTRLTVT.

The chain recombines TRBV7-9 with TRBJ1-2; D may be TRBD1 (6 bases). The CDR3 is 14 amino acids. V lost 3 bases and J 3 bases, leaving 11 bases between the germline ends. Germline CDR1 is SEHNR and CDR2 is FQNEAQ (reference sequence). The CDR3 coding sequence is TGTGCCAGCAGCTTGGGGGGCGCCGACTATGGCTACACCTTC. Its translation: CASSLGGADYGYTF.

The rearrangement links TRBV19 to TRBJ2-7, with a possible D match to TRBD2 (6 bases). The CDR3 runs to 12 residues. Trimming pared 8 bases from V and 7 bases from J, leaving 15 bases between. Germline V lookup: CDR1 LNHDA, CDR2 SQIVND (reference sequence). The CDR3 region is CASGGTVGEQYF. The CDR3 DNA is TGTGCCAGTGGAGGGACTGTCGGGGAGCAGTACTTC.

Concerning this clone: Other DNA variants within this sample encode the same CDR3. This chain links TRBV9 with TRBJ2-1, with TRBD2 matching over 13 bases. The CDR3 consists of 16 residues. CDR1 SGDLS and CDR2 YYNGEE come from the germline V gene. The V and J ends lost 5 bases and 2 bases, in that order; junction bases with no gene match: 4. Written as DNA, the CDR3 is TGTGCCAGCAGTCCCGGACTAGCGGGGGCCTACAATGAGCAGTTCTTC. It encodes CASSPGLAGAYNEQFF.

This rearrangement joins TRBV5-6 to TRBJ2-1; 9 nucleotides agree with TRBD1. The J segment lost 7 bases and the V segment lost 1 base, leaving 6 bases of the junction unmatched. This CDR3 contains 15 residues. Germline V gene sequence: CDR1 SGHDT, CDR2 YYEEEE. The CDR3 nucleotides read TGTGCCAGCAGCTTGCTGGGACAGGGTTTAAATGAGCAGTTCTTC. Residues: CASSLLGQGLNEQFF.

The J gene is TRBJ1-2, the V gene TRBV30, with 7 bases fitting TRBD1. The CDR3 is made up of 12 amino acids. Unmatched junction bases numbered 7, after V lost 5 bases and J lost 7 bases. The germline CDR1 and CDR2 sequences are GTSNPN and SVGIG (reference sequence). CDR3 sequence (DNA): TGTGCCTGGGGGGGACAGTTCCCTGGCTACACCTTC. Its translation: CAWGGQFPGYTF.

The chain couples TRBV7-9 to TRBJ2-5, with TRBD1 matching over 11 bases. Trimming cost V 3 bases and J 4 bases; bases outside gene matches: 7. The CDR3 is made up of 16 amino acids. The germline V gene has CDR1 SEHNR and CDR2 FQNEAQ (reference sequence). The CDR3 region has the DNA TGTGCCAGCAGCTTCCGGACAGGGGGCGGAGGAGAGACCCAGTACTTC. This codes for CASSFRTGGGGETQYF.